This is a list of T cell receptor beta chains from one sample in a study of neurological immune-mediated disorders. Each CDR3 protein gets one entry after TCRdb re-called the 5' RACE reads with MiXCR. The table shows tens of thousands of distinct CDR3 sequences, with 24% occurring only once. Sequencing was performed on PBMCs. The receptors originated from a man in his fifties or sixties with HTLV-1-associated myelopathy (HAM/TSP). CDR3s include the opening cysteine and the closing phenylalanine or tryptophan. The order of the fields is J gene, clone size, V gene, D gene, CDR3 protein, CDR3 DNA. The D gene is left open where the match is weak. Clone size is given for some rows only: seen once, a few or many times, or a class if the clone is expanded.

J gene: TRBJ1-2
clone size: few
V gene: TRBV27
D gene: TRBD1
CDR3 protein: CASKDRGPGYTF
CDR3 DNA: TGTGCCAGCAAAGACAGGGGGCCTGGCTACACCTTC

J gene: TRBJ2-7
clone size: once
V gene: TRBV10-3
D gene: TRBD1
CDR3 protein: CAIRLLHGQGYEQYF
CDR3 DNA: TGTGCCATCAGACTGCTTCATGGACAGGGCTACGAGCAGTACTTC

J gene: TRBJ2-7
clone size: -
V gene: TRBV7-9
D gene: -
CDR3 protein: CASSSRVNGEQYF
CDR3 DNA: TGTGCCAGCAGCTCCCGGGTTAACGGCGAGCAGTACTTC

J gene: TRBJ1-1
clone size: many
V gene: TRBV3-1
D gene: -
CDR3 protein: CASSQEGTEAFF
CDR3 DNA: TGTGCCAGCAGCCAAGAAGGGACCGAAGCTTTCTTT

J gene: TRBJ2-1
clone size: many
V gene: TRBV20-1
D gene: TRBD2
CDR3 protein: CSAKPGLAGGPSNEQFF
CDR3 DNA: TGCAGTGCAAAGCCGGGACTAGCGGGAGGGCCGAGTAATGAGCAGTTCTTC

J gene: TRBJ1-6
clone size: many
V gene: TRBV10-2
D gene: -
CDR3 protein: CASSESINSPLHF
CDR3 DNA: TGCGCCAGCAGTGAGTCCATTAATTCACCCCTCCACTTT

J gene: TRBJ1-1
clone size: many
V gene: TRBV20-1
D gene: -
CDR3 protein: CSAPEAFRGQDEAFF
CDR3 DNA: TGCAGTGCCCCCGAGGCTTTTCGAGGGCAGGACGAAGCTTTCTTT

J gene: TRBJ2-2
clone size: few
V gene: TRBV20-1
D gene: -
CDR3 protein: CSARPGWSGELFF
CDR3 DNA: TGCAGTGCGCGACCCGGGTGGAGCGGGGAGCTGTTTTTT

J gene: TRBJ2-3
clone size: many
V gene: TRBV10-3
D gene: -
CDR3 protein: CAISVDPDRSTDTQYF
CDR3 DNA: TGTGCCATCAGTGTAGACCCGGACCGGAGCACAGATACGCAGTATTTT

J gene: TRBJ2-7
clone size: medium-sized
V gene: TRBV20-1
D gene: TRBD2
CDR3 protein: CSAIFSAGAWEQYF
CDR3 DNA: TGCAGTGCTATCTTTTCGGCGGGAGCATGGGAGCAGTACTTC

J gene: TRBJ2-3
clone size: many
V gene: TRBV20-1
D gene: TRBD2
CDR3 protein: CSATREREGRDTQYF
CDR3 DNA: TGCAGTGCTACTCGAGAGCGGGAGGGAAGAGATACGCAGTATTTT

J gene: TRBJ1-1
clone size: -
V gene: TRBV11-2
D gene: -
CDR3 protein: CASSFSKTGGLLRTEAFF
CDR3 DNA: TGTGCCAGCAGCTTCTCTAAGACAGGCGGCTTACTTAGGACTGAAGCTTTCTTT

J gene: TRBJ2-7
clone size: many
V gene: TRBV29-1
D gene: TRBD2
CDR3 protein: CSVERLAGSYEQYF
CDR3 DNA: TGCAGCGTTGAGCGCCTAGCGGGAAGCTACGAGCAGTACTTC

J gene: TRBJ2-5
clone size: many
V gene: TRBV3-1
D gene: -
CDR3 protein: CASSQDTRTQYF
CDR3 DNA: TGTGCCAGCAGCCAAGATACGAGGACCCAGTACTTC

J gene: TRBJ2-3
clone size: many
V gene: TRBV9
D gene: TRBD1
CDR3 protein: CASSVGQGPTDTQYF
CDR3 DNA: TGTGCCAGCAGCGTAGGACAGGGTCCCACAGATACGCAGTATTTT

J gene: TRBJ2-3
clone size: many
V gene: TRBV20-1
D gene: TRBD2
CDR3 protein: CSARSGEGSDTQYF
CDR3 DNA: TGCAGTGCCAGAAGCGGGGAGGGATCTGATACGCAGTATTTT

J gene: TRBJ2-3
clone size: -
V gene: TRBV15
D gene: -
CDR3 protein: CATSRALRADTQYF
CDR3 DNA: TGTGCCACCAGCAGAGCTTTGAGGGCAGATACGCAGTATTTT

J gene: TRBJ1-1
clone size: many
V gene: TRBV5-1
D gene: -
CDR3 protein: CASSAGNTEAFF
CDR3 DNA: TGCGCCAGCAGCGCAGGGAACACTGAAGCTTTCTTT

J gene: TRBJ2-1
clone size: -
V gene: TRBV4-2
D gene: TRBD2
CDR3 protein: CASSQEGIGLAGGNEQFF
CDR3 DNA: TGTGCCAGCAGCCAAGAAGGTATAGGACTAGCGGGAGGCAATGAGCAGTTCTTC

J gene: TRBJ2-3
clone size: many
V gene: TRBV5-6
D gene: -
CDR3 protein: CASSLFRRTDTQYF
CDR3 DNA: TGTGCCAGCAGCTTGTTCAGGCGCACAGATACGCAGTATTTT

J gene: TRBJ2-1
clone size: many
V gene: TRBV27
D gene: TRBD2
CDR3 protein: CASSPGTSGYNEQFF
CDR3 DNA: TGTGCCAGCAGTCCCGGGACTAGCGGCTACAATGAGCAGTTCTTC

J gene: TRBJ2-1
clone size: -
V gene: TRBV4-1
D gene: -
CDR3 protein: CASSQSSYNEQFF
CDR3 DNA: TGCGCCAGCAGCCAATCATCATACAATGAGCAGTTCTTC

J gene: TRBJ1-4
clone size: many
V gene: TRBV20-1
D gene: -
CDR3 protein: CSARLPEEKLFF
CDR3 DNA: TGCAGTGCTAGACTGCCGGAGGAAAAACTGTTTTTT

J gene: TRBJ1-6
clone size: many
V gene: TRBV28
D gene: -
CDR3 protein: CASSQGRVGSPLHF
CDR3 DNA: TGTGCCAGCAGTCAGGGGAGGGTTGGTTCACCCCTCCACTTT

J gene: TRBJ2-5
clone size: many
V gene: TRBV6-2/TRBV6-3
D gene: -
CDR3 protein: CASSSRETQYF
CDR3 DNA: TGTGCCAGCAGTTCGCGGGAGACCCAGTACTTC

J gene: TRBJ2-5
clone size: many
V gene: TRBV5-1
D gene: TRBD1
CDR3 protein: CASSSGTGGIETQYF
CDR3 DNA: TGCGCCAGCAGCTCTGGGACAGGGGGCATCGAGACCCAGTACTTC

J gene: TRBJ2-1
clone size: many
V gene: TRBV9
D gene: -
CDR3 protein: CASSVESAGEQFF
CDR3 DNA: TGTGCCAGCAGCGTAGAATCGGCAGGGGAGCAGTTCTTC

J gene: TRBJ2-2
clone size: many
V gene: TRBV5-6
D gene: -
CDR3 protein: CASSFGGKVLYGELFF
CDR3 DNA: TGTGCCAGCAGCTTCGGGGGAAAGGTTTTATACGGGGAGCTGTTTTTT

J gene: TRBJ2-5
clone size: many
V gene: TRBV20-1
D gene: -
CDR3 protein: CSAIVGRPQYF
CDR3 DNA: TGCAGTGCTATAGTGGGGCGCCCCCAGTACTTC

J gene: TRBJ2-7
clone size: many
V gene: TRBV7-2
D gene: -
CDR3 protein: CASSFLPDKYEQYF
CDR3 DNA: TGTGCCAGCAGCTTTCTGCCAGACAAATACGAGCAGTACTTC

J gene: TRBJ1-1
clone size: many
V gene: TRBV12-3/TRBV12-4
D gene: TRBD1
CDR3 protein: CASRTTGTGGTEAFF
CDR3 DNA: TGTGCCAGCAGGACCACCGGGACAGGGGGAACTGAAGCTTTCTTT

J gene: TRBJ1-5
clone size: -
V gene: TRBV19
D gene: -
CDR3 protein: CASSIGRGEGAGPNQPQHF
CDR3 DNA: TGTGCCAGTAGTATTGGGCGAGGTGAAGGAGCAGGGCCCAATCAGCCCCAGCATTTT

J gene: TRBJ2-5
clone size: -
V gene: TRBV6-5
D gene: TRBD1
CDR3 protein: CASSYSLGTGETQYF
CDR3 DNA: TGTGCCAGCAGTTACTCGCTCGGGACAGGGGAGACCCAGTACTTC

J gene: TRBJ2-2
clone size: many
V gene: TRBV5-1
D gene: TRBD2
CDR3 protein: CASGELAGATGELFF
CDR3 DNA: TGCGCCAGCGGCGAACTAGCGGGAGCGACCGGGGAGCTGTTTTTT

J gene: TRBJ2-3
clone size: many
V gene: TRBV5-1
D gene: -
CDR3 protein: CASSLLGPSTDTQYF
CDR3 DNA: TGCGCCAGCAGCTTGCTGGGGCCCAGCACAGATACGCAGTATTTT

J gene: TRBJ2-1
clone size: many
V gene: TRBV27
D gene: -
CDR3 protein: CATRLGAYNEQFF
CDR3 DNA: TGTGCCACCCGACTAGGGGCCTACAATGAGCAGTTCTTC

J gene: TRBJ1-4
clone size: many
V gene: TRBV12-3/TRBV12-4
D gene: -
CDR3 protein: CASRVGGLIEKLFF
CDR3 DNA: TGTGCCAGCCGGGTTGGGGGCTTGATTGAAAAACTGTTTTTT

J gene: TRBJ2-2
clone size: few
V gene: TRBV29-1
D gene: TRBD1
CDR3 protein: CSVETDRGAGELFF
CDR3 DNA: TGCAGCGTTGAGACGGACAGGGGGGCTGGGGAGCTGTTTTTT

J gene: TRBJ1-1
clone size: -
V gene: TRBV6-5
D gene: -
CDR3 protein: CASSTSLNTEAFF
CDR3 DNA: TGTGCCAGCAGTACCTCCTTGAACACTGAAGCTTTCTTT

J gene: TRBJ2-3
clone size: many
V gene: TRBV6-5
D gene: -
CDR3 protein: CASRRPSTDTQYF
CDR3 DNA: TGTGCCAGCAGGCGTCCTAGCACAGATACGCAGTATTTT

J gene: TRBJ2-1
clone size: -
V gene: TRBV20-1
D gene: -
CDR3 protein: CSAGVNNEQFF
CDR3 DNA: TGCAGTGCTGGAGTTAACAATGAGCAGTTCTTC

J gene: TRBJ2-1
clone size: many
V gene: TRBV12-3/TRBV12-4
D gene: -
CDR3 protein: CASSRRENNEQFF
CDR3 DNA: TGTGCCAGCTCCCGGAGGGAGAACAATGAGCAGTTCTTC

J gene: TRBJ2-5
clone size: many
V gene: TRBV5-1
D gene: TRBD2
CDR3 protein: CASSSGAGGGQETQYF
CDR3 DNA: TGCGCCAGCAGCTCTGGTGCGGGAGGGGGACAAGAGACCCAGTACTTC

J gene: TRBJ2-7
clone size: many
V gene: TRBV20-1
D gene: -
CDR3 protein: CSAGHDLKKQYF
CDR3 DNA: TGCAGTGCTGGCCATGACCTAAAAAAGCAGTACTTC

J gene: TRBJ1-3
clone size: many
V gene: TRBV20-1
D gene: -
CDR3 protein: CSASDRTYSGNTIYF
CDR3 DNA: TGCAGTGCTAGCGACAGGACTTACTCTGGAAACACCATATATTTT

J gene: TRBJ1-2
clone size: many
V gene: TRBV29-1
D gene: -
CDR3 protein: CSVERGPAKYGYTF
CDR3 DNA: TGCAGCGTTGAACGGGGCCCAGCTAAGTATGGCTACACCTTC

J gene: TRBJ2-1
clone size: many
V gene: TRBV5-1
D gene: TRBD2
CDR3 protein: CASSSGLAGVSYNEQFF
CDR3 DNA: TGCGCCAGCAGCTCGGGACTAGCGGGGGTCTCCTACAATGAGCAGTTCTTC

J gene: TRBJ2-7
clone size: many
V gene: TRBV5-5
D gene: -
CDR3 protein: CAGGGAREQYF
CDR3 DNA: TGTGCCGGAGGGGGGGCTCGGGAGCAGTACTTC